This is a list of T cell receptor beta chains from one sample in a study of cytomegalovirus exposure and HLA in healthy donors. Profiled with immunoSEQ multiplex PCR; TCRdb holds only in-frame clones, not every one. There are 150,000 to 180,000 clones in the sample; more than 75% occur only once, and 5.5% to 6.5% lies in the top ten. The sequenced sample was PBMCs. All receptors come from a woman aged 40 to 50 in good health and CMV-seropositive. Both conserved end residues are part of each CDR3. The order of the fields is J gene, CDR3 length, clone size, D gene, V gene, CDR3 protein, CDR3 DNA. A D gene is named only where the DNA matches it firmly. For some rows the clone size is stated as once, few or many, or as a class when expanded; others skip it.

TRBJ2-5,14,.,.,TRBV7-2,CASSRYAQGETQYF,TGTGCCAGCAGCCGATATGCCCAGGGGGAGACCCAGTACTTC
TRBJ2-2,13,.,.,TRBV12-5,CASGLEPTGELFF,TGTGCTAGTGGTTTGGAGCCCACCGGGGAGCTGTTTTTT
TRBJ1-2,14,.,.,TRBV6-5,CASSYKQGSGGYTF,TGTGCCAGCAGTTACAAACAAGGCTCGGGGGGCTACACCTTC
TRBJ2-1,15,few,TRBD1,TRBV10-3,CAISDEGQGWNEQFF,TGTGCCATCAGTGATGAGGGACAGGGCTGGAATGAGCAGTTCTTC
TRBJ2-5,14,.,.,TRBV6-6,CASRGGLFPGTQYF,TGTGCCAGCAGGGGGGGACTGTTCCCAGGGACCCAGTACTTC
TRBJ2-7,16,.,TRBD2,TRBV7-2,CASTLRRREDAYEQYF,TGTGCCAGCACTCTACGCCGGCGGGAGGACGCCTACGAGCAGTACTTC
TRBJ2-3,13,.,.,TRBV7-3,CASSLGPGDTQYF,TGTGCCAGCAGCTTGGGGCCCGGTGATACGCAGTATTTT
TRBJ1-3,20,few,TRBD1,TRBV10-3,CAISNPGQEFPGVSGNTIYF,TGTGCCATCAGTAACCCGGGACAGGAGTTTCCAGGGGTCTCTGGAAACACCATATATTTT
TRBJ1-5,14,.,.,TRBV11-2,CASSLDGRNQPQHF,TGTGCCAGCAGCTTAGATGGGAGGAATCAGCCCCAGCATTTT
TRBJ2-2,17,.,TRBD2,TRBV19,CASSIPSLAGVTGELFF,TGTGCCAGTAGTATCCCCTCTCTAGCGGGAGTTACCGGGGAGCTGTTTTTT
TRBJ1-1,13,once,TRBD1,TRBV27,CASHRDRDTEAFF,TGTGCCAGCCACCGGGACAGGGACACTGAAGCTTTCTTT
TRBJ2-1,14,.,TRBD1,TRBV19,CASSATGTGNEQFF,TGTGCCAGTAGTGCTACCGGGACAGGGAATGAGCAGTTCTTC
TRBJ2-6,21,few,.,TRBV2,CASSPTPSGHSTRSGANVLTF,TGTGCCAGCAGTCCGACCCCTTCGGGACACAGCACACGCTCTGGGGCCAACGTCCTGACTTTC
TRBJ2-7,14,.,.,TRBV4-1,CASSQDPQFYEQYF,TGCGCCAGCAGCCAAGATCCCCAGTTCTACGAGCAGTACTTC
TRBJ2-1,15,.,.,TRBV10-3,CAISESGGSYNEQFF,TGTGCCATCAGTGAGTCGGGGGGCTCCTACAATGAGCAGTTCTTC
TRBJ1-1,15,.,TRBD1,TRBV10-2,CASGTVLAFDTEAFF,TGCGCCAGCGGGACAGTCTTAGCCTTCGACACTGAAGCTTTCTTT
TRBJ2-1,14,.,.,TRBV11-2,CASSPEGPENEQFF,TGTGCCAGCAGCCCGGAGGGGCCGGAAAATGAGCAGTTCTTC
TRBJ2-7,15,.,TRBD2,TRBV25-1,CASSERTSGSYEQYF,TGTGCCAGCAGTGAAAGGACTAGCGGCTCCTACGAGCAGTACTTC
TRBJ2-7,12,.,TRBD1,TRBV29-1,CSVEPTGDEQYF,TGCAGCGTTGAACCTACAGGGGACGAGCAGTACTTC
TRBJ2-3,16,once,TRBD1,TRBV7-8,CASSLEDRIKTDTQYF,TGTGCCAGCAGCCTGGAGGACAGGATAAAAACAGATACGCAGTATTTT
TRBJ2-2,16,.,TRBD2,TRBV5-5,CASSLGLAGASGELFF,TGTGCCAGCAGCTTGGGGTTAGCGGGAGCTTCCGGGGAGCTGTTTTTT
TRBJ2-3,17,.,TRBD2,TRBV5-1,CASSSPGLAGVVGTQYF,TGCGCCAGCAGCTCTCCGGGACTAGCGGGAGTTGTAGGTACGCAGTATTTT
TRBJ1-1,16,.,.,TRBV9,CASSPVRGGKNTEAFF,TGTGCCAGCAGCCCAGTGAGGGGGGGGAAGAACACTGAAGCTTTCTTT
TRBJ2-7,14,.,TRBD2,TRBV28,CASTLAGGTTKQYF,TGTGCCAGCACTTTAGCGGGAGGAACTACGAAGCAGTACTTC
TRBJ1-2,14,.,TRBD1,TRBV7-9,CASSVGQGGYGYTF,TGTGCCAGCAGCGTGGGACAGGGCGGCTATGGCTACACCTTC
TRBJ2-7,13,.,.,TRBV7-8,CASSLDRPYEQYF,TGTGCCAGCAGCTTAGACAGGCCCTACGAGCAGTACTTC
TRBJ1-4,14,few,.,TRBV6-5,CASRGAATNEKLFF,TGTGCCAGCAGAGGGGCGGCAACTAATGAAAAACTGTTTTTT
TRBJ2-7,15,.,.,TRBV9,CASSVADSTSYEQYF,TGTGCCAGCAGCGTAGCTGATAGCACCTCCTACGAGCAGTACTTC
TRBJ2-7,14,.,TRBD1,TRBV30,CAWRGWDSPYEQYF,TGTGCCTGGAGGGGATGGGACAGTCCCTACGAGCAGTACTTC
TRBJ2-1,16,.,TRBD2,TRBV7-9,CASSLLAGGSYNEQFF,TGTGCCAGCAGCCTTCTAGCGGGGGGCTCCTACAATGAGCAGTTCTTC
TRBJ2-7,16,few,TRBD2,TRBV4-2,CASSQGTSGRSGEQYF,TGTGCCAGCAGCCAAGGGACTAGCGGGAGAAGCGGCGAGCAGTACTTC
TRBJ2-1,15,.,.,TRBV7-9,CASSQDLGSYNEQFF,TGTGCCAGCAGCCAGGATTTAGGCTCCTACAATGAGCAGTTCTTC
TRBJ2-7,11,.,.,TRBV6-1,CASSEPYEQYF,TGTGCCAGCAGTGAACCCTACGAGCAGTACTTC
TRBJ1-5,17,.,TRBD1,TRBV19,CASSVRDSIVINQPQHF,TGTGCCAGTAGTGTCCGGGACAGTATCGTAATTAATCAGCCCCAGCATTTT
TRBJ2-7,14,.,TRBD1,TRBV19,CASSIGGTGAEQYF,TGTGCCAGTAGTATTGGCGGAACAGGGGCCGAGCAGTACTTC
TRBJ2-3,13,once,.,TRBV4-2,CASSQDGTDTQYF,TGTGCCAGCAGCCAAGACGGCACAGATACGCAGTATTTT
TRBJ2-1,18,.,TRBD2,TRBV5-1,CASSRSGTSGTGGNEQFF,TGCGCCAGCAGCCGAAGTGGGACTAGCGGGACCGGAGGCAATGAGCAGTTCTTC
TRBJ2-5,15,.,.,TRBV27,CASSLRQGTGQTQYF,TGTGCCAGCAGTTTGAGGCAGGGCACGGGTCAGACCCAGTACTTC
TRBJ2-7,13,.,.,TRBV2,CASSGYTSNEQYF,TGTGCCAGCAGTGGCTACACTAGTAACGAGCAGTACTTC
TRBJ2-1,17,.,TRBD2,TRBV27,CASSHLRGTSGTNEQFF,TGTGCTAGCAGTCATCTCCGGGGGACTAGCGGGACCAATGAGCAGTTCTTC
TRBJ1-1,13,few,TRBD1,TRBV19,CASQQGWNTEAFF,TGTGCCAGTCAACAGGGGTGGAACACTGAAGCTTTCTTT
TRBJ1-1,13,.,.,TRBV30,CAWTSTGGTEAFF,TGTGCCTGGACCTCCACGGGGGGGACTGAAGCTTTCTTT
TRBJ1-4,15,.,TRBD1,TRBV2,CASRDRGFANEKLFF,TGTGCCAGCAGGGACAGGGGATTCGCTAATGAAAAACTGTTTTTT